This passage covers 13 T cell receptor beta chains from one sample sequenced in a study of blood T cell repertoires in COVID-19. Measured with immunoSEQ multiplex PCR; TCRdb has only the in-frame clones, and not every one. The data show about 390,000 clones, just under 90% seen once. What was sequenced was PBMCs or T cells enriched from blood (not recorded which). The receptors come from a woman between 45 and 60 years old who had recovered from COVID-19.

V and J are TRBV20-1 and TRBJ2-5; a weak D match, TRBD2 (7 bases). The germline CDR1 and CDR2 sequences are DFQATT and SNEGSKA (reference sequence). V was trimmed by 3 bases and J by 3 bases, leaving 17 bases between them. This CDR3 is 15 amino acids long. CDR3 protein: CSASGARGRKETQYF. In DNA form, the CDR3 reads TGCAGTGCTAGTGGTGCGCGGGGGCGTAAAGAGACCCAGTACTTC.

This sequence joins TRBV7-9 and TRBJ1-2; tentatively, D is TRBD1 (5 bases). The CDR3 loop spans 13 amino acids. The V and J ends lost 0 bases and 6 bases respectively, with 8 bases between them. The germline V gene encodes CDR1 SEHNR and CDR2 FQNEAQ (reference sequence). The chain's CDR3 is CASSLAGAHGYTF. DNA of the CDR3: TGTGCCAGCAGCTTAGCAGGGGCGCATGGCTACACCTTC. The full variable domain, rest sourced from reference TRBV7-9 and TRBJ1-2, is DTGVSQNPRHKITKRGQNVTFRCDPISEHNRLYWYRQTLGQGPEFLTYFQNEAQLEKSRLLSDRFSAERPKGSFSTLEIQRTEQGDSAMYLCASSLAGAHGYTFGSGTRLTVV.

Here the CDR3 reads CASSSGDYGQGRYLNTIYF. In DNA form, the CDR3 reads TGTGCCAGCAGCTCAGGCGACTACGGACAGGGAAGGTACCTAAACACCATATATTTT. The chain joins TRBV5-4 to TRBJ1-3; the match to TRBD1 covers 8 bases. V was pared by 3 bases and J by 6 bases, with 20 bases of the junction left unmatched. Germline V gene data show CDR1 as SGHNT and CDR2 as YYREEE (reference sequence). This CDR3 region has 19 residues.

CDR3 residues: CASSPFGGGAEAFF. The CDR3 DNA reads TGTGCCAGCTCACCATTTGGGGGCGGCGCTGAAGCTTTCTTT. The rearrangement links TRBV18 to TRBJ1-1; maybe TRBD1 (6 bases). Germline V gene lookup returns CDR1 KGHSH and CDR2 LQKENI. This CDR3 is 14 amino acids long. The ends were cut back, 2 bases at V and 6 bases at J, with 13 bases in the middle.

The chain has TRBV30 and TRBJ2-3, with a tentative D call TRBD1 (6 bases). The germline V gene has CDR1 GTSNPN and CDR2 SVGIG (reference sequence). V was shortened by 7 bases and J by 0 bases, with 17 bases between the two germline ends. The CDR3 length is 15 residues. The CDR3: CAYGTGLSSTDTQYF. In DNA form, the CDR3 reads TGTGCCTACGGAACAGGGCTTTCTAGCACAGATACGCAGTATTTT. The whole variable domain, filled in from reference TRBV30 and TRBJ2-3, reads SQTIHQWPATLVQPVGSPLSLECTVEGTSNPNLYWYRQAAGRGLQLLFYSVGIGQISSEVPQNLSASRPQDRQFILSSKKLLLSDSGFYLCAYGTGLSSTDTQYFGPGTRLTVL.

This rearrangement joins TRBV30 to TRBJ1-2, with 12 bases lining up with TRBD1. The CDR3 loop spans 15 amino acids. Germline CDR1 GTSNPN, CDR2 SVGIG (reference sequence). The ends lost 0 bases at V and 7 bases at J; junction bases unmatched: 6. Here the CDR3 reads CAWSVLGQGALGYTF. The DNA of the CDR3 is TGTGCCTGGAGTGTACTGGGACAGGGGGCACTTGGCTACACCTTC.

This sequence joins TRBV5-1 and TRBJ2-1, with 11 positions matching TRBD1. Unmatched junction bases numbered 8, after V lost 4 bases and J lost 8 bases. This CDR3 is built from 15 residues. Germline CDR1 is SGHRS and CDR2 is YFSETQ. CDR3 nucleotide sequence: TGCGCCAGCAGCCTTAGGACAGGGGGCTTGGATGAGCAGTTCTTC. This sequence encodes CASSLRTGGLDEQFF.

The V call is TRBV28, the J call TRBJ2-1, with D perhaps matching TRBD1 (5 bases). Germline CDR1 reads MDHEN; CDR2 reads SYDVKM. CDR3 size: 15 residues. Trimming took 1 base from V and 5 from J, leaving 12 bases between them. The CDR3 DNA reads TGTGCCAGCAGTTTATCAGGGTTAGGGAACAATGAGCAGTTCTTC. The encoded protein is CASSLSGLGNNEQFF.

This clone was recorded once. V gene TRBV4-2 combines with J gene TRBJ1-4; 7 nucleotides align to TRBD1. Germline CDR1 is LGHNA and CDR2 is YNFKEQ. This CDR3 region has 14 residues. Unmatched junction bases numbered 1, after V lost 0 bases and J lost 6 bases. CDR3 amino acids: CASSQDGTDEKLFF. CDR3 nucleotide sequence: TGTGCCAGCAGCCAAGATGGGACAGATGAAAAACTGTTTTTT.

This clone appeared a single time. The chain couples TRBV27 to TRBJ2-7; D is unresolved. The CDR3 is 15 amino acids. Trimming shortened V by 6 bases and J by 3 bases, and 18 bases separated the two germline ends. Germline CDR1 and CDR2: MNHEY and SMNVEV (reference sequence). The CDR3 DNA reads TGTGCCAGCAGCCCTCGGTCTTCGCGCTTCTACGAGCAGTACTTC. This gives the protein CASSPRSSRFYEQYF.

This chain links TRBV28 with TRBJ2-3; possible D gene TRBD2, 7 bases. This CDR3 comprises 15 residues. Trimming removed 6 bases from V and 0 bases from J, with 13 bases in between. Germline assignment: CDR1 MDHEN and CDR2 SYDVKM. CDR3 region: CASSDGGASTDTQYF. The CDR3 coding sequence is TGTGCCAGCAGCGATGGGGGGGCTAGCACAGATACGCAGTATTTT.

The rearrangement links TRBV19 to TRBJ1-6; D may be TRBD1 (5 bases). CDR3 length equals 16 residues. V was shortened by 3 bases and J by 4 bases, with 13 bases between the two germline ends. Germline V gives CDR1 LNHDA, CDR2 SQIVND (reference sequence). In DNA form, the CDR3 reads TGTGCCAGTAGTATCAAGGGGCGTTTGTATAATTCACCCCTCCACTTT. Translation gives CASSIKGRLYNSPLHF.

The chain recombines TRBV6-1 with TRBJ1-2; no clear D gene. Trimming left V 0 bases short and J 6 bases short, with 14 bases between. Germline values: CDR1 MNHNS, CDR2 SASEGT. The CDR3 is 15 amino acids. CDR3 in amino acids: CASSEARSWGDGYTF. The CDR3 DNA follows: TGTGCCAGCAGTGAAGCGCGCTCGTGGGGAGATGGCTACACCTTC.